One and the same sample provided the 20 T cell receptor beta chains below, sequenced in a study of response to subunit inactivated influenza vaccine. TCRdb analysed the RT-PCR reads with MiXCR anew, one entry per CDR3 protein. The profile shows 500,000 to 550,000 distinct CDR3 sequences, about 8% of them singletons. This sample comprised PBMCs from blood, obtained around 25 months after vaccination. These receptors were taken from a man between 50 and 69 years old who received an inactivated influenza vaccine.

The V and J genes are TRBV20-1 and TRBJ1-2; D might be TRBD1 (6 bases). Looked up from germline, CDR1 is DFQATT and CDR2 is SNEGSKA (reference sequence). Deletions cut 1 base from V and 5 bases from J, with 14 bases between. The CDR3 extends over 14 amino acids. Here the CDR3 DNA reads TGCAGTGCTAGAGGACAGGACGAGAATTATGGCTACACCTTC. Its translation is CSARGQDENYGYTF.

This clonotype was seen ten or more times. This sequence joins TRBV6-1 and TRBJ2-7; no reliable D call. The length of the CDR3 is 13 residues. Germline V gives CDR1 MNHNS, CDR2 SASEGT. V was clipped by 6 bases and J by 7 bases, with 16 bases between them. DNA for the CDR3: TGTGCCAGCAGAGAACAGCGTTTGGGAGAGCAGTACTTC. Translating gives CASREQRLGEQYF.

This clonotype was observed many times. The gene calls are TRBV12-3 or TRBV12-4 and TRBJ2-7; TRBD2 is a possible D gene (5 bases). The CDR3 is made up of 14 amino acids. V was cut by 1 base and J by 6 bases, with 13 bases left in between. This CDR3 reads CASSLGGIEGEQYF. As DNA, the CDR3 is TGTGCCAGCAGTTTAGGGGGAATTGAGGGCGAGCAGTACTTC.

The V and J genes are TRBV6-5 and TRBJ2-7, with 8 positions matching TRBD2. Germline V CDR1 and CDR2: MNHEY, SVGAGI. Trimming at V came to 0 bases and at J to 7 bases, leaving 8 bases not matched to a gene. The CDR3 totals 15 residues. The CDR3 sequence: CASSYSLGLAGEQYF. The DNA for the CDR3 is TGTGCCAGCAGTTACTCGTTGGGGCTAGCGGGTGAGCAGTACTTC.

This clonotype came up a few times. CDR3: CASSLEAFADTQYF. The CDR3 region has the DNA TGTGCCAGCAGTTTAGAGGCGTTTGCAGATACGCAGTATTTT. V is TRBV27 and J is TRBJ2-3; D unresolved. The germline V gene has CDR1 MNHEY and CDR2 SMNVEV (reference sequence). This CDR3 spans 14 amino acids. V lost 2 bases to trimming and J lost 4 bases, with 10 bases between them.

This clonotype showed up just a few times. The rearrangement uses TRBV5-1 and TRBJ2-7, with TRBD2 as a possible D gene (6 bases). Germline V gene sequence: CDR1 SGHRS, CDR2 YFSETQ. The CDR3 totals 15 residues. V was shortened by 0 bases and J by 0 bases, with 10 bases between the two germline ends. CDR3 bases: TGCGCCAGCAGCTTGGCAGGGACTTACTCCTACGAGCAGTACTTC. Translation: CASSLAGTYSYEQYF.

The table lists this clonotype with a few counts. The gene calls are TRBV4-2 and TRBJ1-4; D remains ambiguous. CDR1 is LGHNA, CDR2 YNFKEQ, per germline. The CDR3 sequence is 16 residues long. With 4 bases removed from V and 2 bases from J, the gap between germline ends came to 14 bases. DNA for the CDR3: TGTGCCAGCAGCCTTTCTAGGGCAAACACTAATGAAAAACTGTTTTTT. Protein sequence: CASSLSRANTNEKLFF.

This rearrangement joins TRBV18 to TRBJ1-3; D call uncertain. Per the germline V gene, CDR1 is KGHSH and CDR2 is LQKENI. Trimming left V 3 bases short and J 6 bases short, with 3 bases between. This CDR3 has 11 residues. DNA for the CDR3: TGTGCCAGCTCACCTGAAAACACCATATATTTT. It yields the protein CASSPENTIYF.

The rearrangement uses TRBV6-1 and TRBJ2-7; no firm D call. CDR3 length equals 12 residues. Deletions cut 11 bases from V and 2 bases from J, with 13 bases between. CDR1 MNHNS and CDR2 SASEGT come from the germline V gene. This CDR3 is CAGSGATYEQYF. CDR3 sequence (DNA): TGTGCCGGTTCGGGTGCCACCTACGAGCAGTACTTC.

This clonotype occurred a few times. The rearrangement links TRBV11-2 to TRBJ2-7; D is perhaps TRBD1 (7 bases). This CDR3 comprises 16 residues. CDR1 and CDR2 (germline): SGHAT, FQNNGV. The V end was cut by 1 base, the J end by 3 bases, with 16 bases between. The CDR3 sequence: CASSLGFGQGGYEQYF. DNA for the CDR3: TGTGCCAGCAGCTTAGGATTTGGGCAGGGGGGCTACGAGCAGTACTTC.

This chain links TRBV12-3 or TRBV12-4 with TRBJ1-2; D perhaps matches TRBD1 (5 bases). V was shortened by 7 bases and J by 5 bases, with 14 bases between the two germline ends. The length of the CDR3 is 13 residues. The CDR3 loop is CASTRDPGYGYTF. The CDR3 DNA follows: TGTGCCAGCACTCGGGACCCTGGGTATGGCTACACCTTC.

V gene TRBV28 combines with J gene TRBJ2-7, with 9 bases aligning to TRBD1. The trim removed 3 bases at V and 2 bases at J, leaving 5 bases unmatched. The CDR3 has 15 amino acids. Germline CDR1 and CDR2: MDHEN and SYDVKM. This chain's CDR3 is CASSFGQGNTYEQYF. The CDR3, as DNA: TGTGCCAGCAGTTTCGGACAGGGGAACACCTACGAGCAGTACTTC.

This clonotype was seen ten or more times. The J gene is TRBJ1-2, the V gene TRBV5-6; 8 nucleotides align to TRBD1. The CDR3 length is 15 residues. V shed 4 bases, J shed 5 bases, and the junction held 10 bases outside the gene matches. CDR1 SGHDT and CDR2 YYEEEE come from the germline V gene. The DNA of the CDR3 is TGTGCCAGCAGCGGTCGGGACAGGTCGACGTATGGCTACACCTTC. This encodes CASSGRDRSTYGYTF.

V usage is TRBV6-2 or TRBV6-3 and J usage is TRBJ2-5, with D unclear. CDR3 size: 16 residues. Looked up from germline, CDR1 is MNHEY and CDR2 is SVGEGT. V was trimmed by 5 bases and J by 5 bases, leaving 21 bases between them. The CDR3 reads CASSLPPVGSRETQYF. DNA of the CDR3: TGTGCCAGCAGTCTGCCCCCAGTTGGGTCGCGGGAGACCCAGTACTTC.

Worth noting for this clonotype: A single base separates this from a much larger clone, so it may be a read error. The V and J genes are TRBV12-3 or TRBV12-4 and TRBJ1-1; no definite D call. V lost 6 bases, J lost 2 bases, and 13 bases lay in between. This CDR3 contains 14 residues. The CDR3 bases are TGTGCCAGCAGATTAAAGGCAACTAACACTGAAGCTTTCTTT. It is translated as CASRLKATNTEAFF.

V is TRBV30 and J is TRBJ1-1, with a weak D call TRBD1 (5 bases). Germline V gene lookup returns CDR1 GTSNPN and CDR2 SVGIG (reference sequence). Trimming stripped 2 bases from V and 0 bases from J, with 7 bases between. This CDR3 has 13 residues. CDR3 sequence: CAWSRQLNTEAFF. CDR3 nucleotide sequence: TGTGCCTGGAGTAGACAGCTGAACACTGAAGCTTTCTTT.

There are a few counts of this clonotype. The chain joins TRBV29-1 to TRBJ2-2; a weak D match, TRBD2 (6 bases). CDR3 size: 15 residues. Looked up from germline, CDR1 is SQVTM and CDR2 is ANQGSEA. Trimming cost V 0 bases and J 5 bases, with 13 bases left between them. CDR3 sequence (DNA): TGCAGCGTTGAAGAGGAGGGATGGGGGACCGGGGAGCTGTTTTTT. It yields the protein CSVEEEGWGTGELFF.

In this sample, this clonotype turned up many times. The chain employs TRBV7-9 and TRBJ2-7; D is uncertain. Germline V gene data show CDR1 as SEHNR and CDR2 as FQNEAQ (reference sequence). V shed 2 bases and J shed 9 bases, with 8 bases lying between them. CDR3 size: 11 residues. CDR3 loop: CASSLSGGQYF. CDR3 in DNA: TGTGCCAGCAGCTTATCCGGCGGGCAGTACTTC.

At least ten counts were recorded for this clonotype. The chain recombines TRBV15 with TRBJ1-4, with a weak D call TRBD1 (5 bases). The CDR3 totals 15 residues. Per the germline V gene, CDR1 is LNHNV and CDR2 is YYDKDF (reference sequence). V was trimmed by 5 bases and J by 7 bases, leaving 17 bases between them. The CDR3 spells CATSRQVGPGEKLFF. The CDR3 region has the DNA TGTGCCACCAGCCGTCAGGTGGGGCCGGGTGAAAAACTGTTTTTT. Together with reference TRBV15 and TRBJ1-4, the CDR3 gives the full variable domain: DAMVIQNPRYQVTQFGKPVTLSCSQTLNHNVMYWYQQKSSQAPKLLFHYYDKDFNNEADTPDNFQSRRPNTSFCFLDIRSPGLGDTAMYLCATSRQVGPGEKLFFGSGTQLSVL.

This clonotype was found a few times. The rearrangement uses TRBV6-5 and TRBJ2-7; 7 nucleotides agree with TRBD2. This CDR3 comprises 15 residues. J gave up 2 bases and V 2 bases, and 6 bases lay outside the gene matches. Germline values: CDR1 MNHEY, CDR2 SVGAGI. This chain's CDR3 is CASSYEGGGPYEQYF. The CDR3 coding sequence is TGTGCCAGCAGTTACGAGGGCGGGGGACCCTACGAGCAGTACTTC.